These T cell receptor beta chains were read from a single sample in a study of cytomegalovirus exposure and HLA in healthy donors. The assay was immunoSEQ multiplex PCR, and TCRdb's table has in-frame clones only and misses some. Among under 200,000 clones listed, approximately 82% were seen once. The sequencing input was PBMCs. The receptors shown here come from a male donor in good health and CMV-seronegative. Both conserved end residues are part of each CDR3. D genes are given only for firm matches. Clone size is not always given. Where it is, it says once, few, many or a class for expanded clones.

len	abundance	v_gene	d_gene	j_gene	CDR3nt	CDR3aa
17	-	TRBV15	TRBD1	TRBJ2-2	TGTGCCACCAGCAGAAAACAGGGGGCCCTAGACACCGGGGAGCTGTTTTTT	CATSRKQGALDTGELFF
16	-	TRBV19	-	TRBJ1-5	TGTGCCAGTAATATATACGGGGGAAATAGCAATCAGCCCCAGCATTTT	CASNIYGGNSNQPQHF
13	-	TRBV30	-	TRBJ1-2	TGTGCCTGGAGTGTATATACTAACTATGGCTACACCTTC	CAWSVYTNYGYTF
14	-	TRBV5-6	-	TRBJ2-4	TGTGCCAGCAGCTTGTGGTCAGGGGGGAACATTCAGTACTTC	CASSLWSGGNIQYF
13	few	TRBV7-9	-	TRBJ2-7	TGTGCCAGCAGCTTAGCGGCATCCTACGAGCAGTACTTC	CASSLAASYEQYF
15	-	TRBV5-1	-	TRBJ2-7	TGCGCCAGCAGCCCTGGACAGACCAGCTCCTACGAGCAGTACTTC	CASSPGQTSSYEQYF
15	few	TRBV25-1	-	TRBJ2-3	TGTGCCAGCAGTGAAGACCCTCAGGGGGGAGATACGCAGTATTTT	CASSEDPQGGDTQYF
15	-	TRBV4-1	TRBD2	TRBJ2-1	TGCGCCAGCAGCCCGAGCGGGGGGGCCTACAATGAGCAGTTCTTC	CASSPSGGAYNEQFF
13	-	TRBV30	TRBD1	TRBJ2-1	TGTGCCTGGCGGGGTACAACAGGGGGGAGGCAGTTCTTC	CAWRGTTGGRQFF
16	-	TRBV9	TRBD1	TRBJ1-5	TGTGCCAGCAGCGCCGGACCGGGGACAGATAATCAGCCCCAGCATTTT	CASSAGPGTDNQPQHF
14	-	TRBV18	TRBD1	TRBJ1-5	TGTGCCAGCTCACCAGACAGGGTCGGTCAGCCCCAGCATTTT	CASSPDRVGQPQHF
14	-	TRBV19	-	TRBJ1-6	TGTGCCAGTAGTGGTGAGAATTCTAATTCACCCCTCCACTTT	CASSGENSNSPLHF
13	-	TRBV30	TRBD1	TRBJ1-2	TGTGCCTGGAGACGACCGGGACAGGGGAACTACACCTTC	CAWRRPGQGNYTF
16	-	TRBV14	-	TRBJ2-3	TGTGCCAGCAGCCAGGAATTACACAGCGGCCGGAATCAGCAGTATTTT	CASSQELHSGRNQQYF